One and the same sample provided the 16 T cell receptor beta chains below, sequenced in a study of shared clonotypes between healthy human individuals. Profiling relied on immunoSEQ multiplex PCR, and the TCRdb table lists in-frame clones only, not all of them. This table has roughly 720,000 clones, about 90% appearing once. The sample taken for sequencing was memory CD8+ T cells from PBMCs. This sample's subset: CD45RO+ cells pooled with CCR7-negative TemRA cells. Every receptor here comes from a man between 18 and 35 years old in good health. Some clones in this sample may be carry-over from other donors' samples.

V and J are TRBV7-9 and TRBJ2-5, with 8 bases aligning to TRBD1. J was trimmed by 5 bases and V by 4 bases; bases with no gene match: 12. Per germline, CDR1 SEHNR and CDR2 FQNEAQ (reference sequence). CDR3 length: 16 amino acids. The CDR3 sequence: CASSSRTGIREETQYF. As DNA, the CDR3 is TGTGCCAGCAGCTCAAGGACAGGGATAAGGGAGGAGACCCAGTACTTC.

This chain links TRBV30 with TRBJ1-1; D not resolved. This CDR3 spans 12 amino acids. Germline V CDR1 and CDR2: GTSNPN, SVGIG (reference sequence). The CDR3 protein is CASSDLNTEAFF. CDR3 DNA: TGTGCATCCTCAGACCTGAACACTGAAGCTTTCTTT.

This chain connects TRBV11-2 to TRBJ1-2; TRBD1 matches 9 bases. Looked up from germline, CDR1 is SGHAT and CDR2 is FQNNGV. J gave up 2 bases and V 1 base, and 2 bases lay outside the gene matches. CDR3 length equals 15 residues. The CDR3 DNA is TGTGCCAGCAGCTTAGGGGACAGGGTAAACTATGGCTACACCTTC. Encoded protein: CASSLGDRVNYGYTF.

The chain employs TRBV5-1 and TRBJ2-7, with D possibly matching TRBD2 (5 bases). The CDR3 runs to 15 residues. V was trimmed by 0 bases and J by 6 bases, leaving 16 bases between them. CDR1 is SGHRS and CDR2 is YFSETQ in the germline V gene. CDR3 in amino acids: CASSLAEGNVFEQYF. In DNA form, the CDR3 reads TGCGCCAGCAGCTTGGCCGAGGGAAATGTGTTCGAGCAGTACTTC.

The chain carries TRBV5-8 and TRBJ1-4, with a weak D call TRBD1 (6 bases). Germline assignment: CDR1 SGHTS and CDR2 YDEGEE. Between the trimmed V and J ends, which lost 5 bases and 6 bases, there was a span of 17 bases. The CDR3 is 15 amino acids. CDR3: CASSSFEEGDEKLFF. The CDR3 DNA reads as TGTGCCAGCAGTTCCTTCGAGGAGGGGGATGAAAAACTGTTTTTT.

The chain is built from TRBV11-2 and TRBJ1-5, with D perhaps matching TRBD1 (5 bases). The CDR3 covers 16 residues. Germline V gene sequence: CDR1 SGHAT, CDR2 FQNNGV. V was trimmed by 1 base and J by 2 bases, leaving 12 bases between them. CDR3 nucleotide sequence: TGTGCCAGCAGCTTAGTATCCGCAGGGCGCAATCAGCCCCAGCATTTT. Encoded protein: CASSLVSAGRNQPQHF.

The V gene is TRBV28, the J gene TRBJ2-7, with D uncertain. From germline, CDR1 is MDHEN and CDR2 SYDVKM. V was shortened by 3 bases and J by 1 base, with 10 bases between the two germline ends. The CDR3 extends over 14 amino acids. The CDR3 loop reads CASSFDLQSYEQYF. The CDR3 region has the DNA TGTGCCAGCAGTTTCGACTTACAGTCCTACGAGCAGTACTTC. The whole variable domain, filled in from reference TRBV28 and TRBJ2-7, reads DVKVTQSSRYLVKRTGEKVFLECVQDMDHENMFWYRQDPGLGLRLIYFSYDVKMKEKGDIPEGYSVSREKKERFSLILESASTNQTSMYLCASSFDLQSYEQYFGPGTRLTVT.

A single count supports this clone. V and J are TRBV18 and TRBJ2-2, with D possibly being TRBD2 (6 bases). The germline V and J ends were trimmed by 2 bases and 3 bases, with 19 bases remaining between them. The length of the CDR3 is 18 residues. In germline, CDR1 is KGHSH, CDR2 LQKENI. The CDR3: CASSPRLRVRDYTGELFF. In nucleotides, the CDR3 is TGTGCCAGCTCACCAAGACTAAGGGTACGGGACTACACCGGGGAGCTGTTTTTT.

This chain joins TRBV4-3 and TRBJ2-7; D tentatively fits TRBD1 or TRBD2 (5 bases each). V was pared by 0 bases and J by 3 bases, with 9 bases between. Germline-derived CDR1 and CDR2 are LGHNA and YSLEER. The length of the CDR3 is 14 residues. The CDR3 sequence is CASSQERDDYEQYF. As DNA, the CDR3 is TGCGCCAGCAGCCAAGAGAGGGACGACTACGAGCAGTACTTC.

This chain connects TRBV14 to TRBJ1-4; weak D call: TRBD1 (5 bases). Germline CDR1 and CDR2: SGHDN and FVKESK. The V gene lost 0 bases and the J gene lost 2 bases, with 13 bases spanning the gap. The CDR3 sequence is 17 residues long. The CDR3 loop is CASSQEHPGETNEKLFF. The CDR3 coding sequence is TGTGCCAGCAGCCAAGAACATCCGGGGGAGACTAATGAAAAACTGTTTTTT.

This chain joins TRBV15 and TRBJ1-4; perhaps TRBD1 as D (6 bases). CDR1 LNHNV and CDR2 YYDKDF come from the germline V gene (reference sequence). Trimming took 5 bases from V and 6 from J, leaving 13 bases between them. This CDR3 is built from 14 residues. DNA for the CDR3: TGTGCCACCAGCCGTGGGACACCATATGAAAAACTGTTTTTT. Its protein is CATSRGTPYEKLFF.

The chain employs TRBV7-3 and TRBJ2-1; perhaps D is TRBD1 or TRBD2 (6 bases each). Trimming removed 6 bases at V and 0 bases at J, with 15 bases between. This CDR3 has 16 amino acids. Germline V CDR1 and CDR2: SGHTA, FQGTGA. The CDR3 sequence is CASSSTGGSSYNEQFF. Here the CDR3 DNA reads TGTGCCAGCAGTTCGACCGGGGGCAGCTCCTACAATGAGCAGTTCTTC.

The CDR3 DNA follows: TGTGCCAGCAGTCCCACCACAGATACGCAGTATTTT. Encoded protein: CASSPTTDTQYF. This chain links TRBV27 with TRBJ2-3, with D unclear. This CDR3 contains 12 residues. The V end was cut by 5 bases, the J end by 2 bases, with 5 bases between. The germline V gene encodes CDR1 MNHEY and CDR2 SMNVEV (reference sequence).

V gene TRBV7-9 combines with J gene TRBJ2-3; D remains ambiguous. Trimming took off 5 bases at V and 4 bases at J, with 7 bases between the two ends. This CDR3 spans 12 amino acids. Per germline, CDR1 SEHNR and CDR2 FQNEAQ (reference sequence). The CDR3 here is CASSQDPDTQYF. In DNA, the CDR3 is TGTGCCAGCAGCCAGGACCCAGATACGCAGTATTTT.

This chain connects TRBV4-1 to TRBJ2-1; possibly TRBD1 or TRBD2 for D (6 bases each). With 0 bases removed from V and 0 bases from J, the gap between germline ends came to 15 bases. Germline lookup yields CDR1 MGHRA and CDR2 YSYEKL. The CDR3 has 18 residues. This CDR3 reads CASSQDRGRPSSYNEQFF. Written as DNA, the CDR3 is TGCGCCAGCAGCCAAGATCGGGGGCGGCCCTCCTCCTACAATGAGCAGTTCTTC.

The rearrangement uses TRBV10-3 and TRBJ2-5, with D hard to call. This CDR3 spans 15 amino acids. V gave up 4 bases and J gave up 0 bases, with 12 bases separating them. Germline values: CDR1 ENHRY, CDR2 SYGVKD. CDR3 amino acids: CAISAGQQYQETQYF. The CDR3, as DNA: TGTGCCATCAGTGCAGGTCAGCAATACCAAGAGACCCAGTACTTC.